A selection of T cell receptor beta chains follows, all from one sample in a study of shared clonotypes between healthy human individuals. Sequencing used immunoSEQ multiplex PCR; TCRdb keeps in-frame clones, though not all of them. The repertoire holds around 2,000,000 clones, with about 92% as singletons. Sequences were obtained from naive CD8+ T cells from PBMCs. The receptors shown here come from a man aged 18 to 29 in good health. Some clones in this sample may be carry-over from other donors' samples. The CDR3 runs from the conserved cysteine through the conserved F or W. The order of the fields is D gene, V gene, J gene, clone size, CDR3 DNA, CDR3 protein. The D gene is left open where the match is weak. Clone size is not always given. Where it is, it says once, few, many or a class for expanded clones.

.	TRBV10-3	TRBJ2-7	.	TGTGCCATCAGTGCGCCAGAGCTCTCCTACGAGCAGTACTTC	CAISAPELSYEQYF
TRBD1	TRBV29-1	TRBJ1-2	.	TGCAGCATCCTGACAGGGCAAGGCTACACCTTC	CSILTGQGYTF
TRBD2	TRBV19	TRBJ2-6	.	TGTGCCAGTAGTATAGAGGGGGGACTAGCGGGAGCTTCTGGGGCCAACGTCCTGACTTTC	CASSIEGGLAGASGANVLTF
.	TRBV23-1	TRBJ2-1	.	TGCGCCAGCAGTCATTTATTAAGCTGTAACTGGGATGAGCAGTTCTTC	CASSHLLSCNWDEQFF
.	TRBV10-1	TRBJ2-7	few	TGCGCCAGCAGTCTGCCGCTGGAAATCGAGCAGTACTTC	CASSLPLEIEQYF
TRBD1	TRBV11-3	TRBJ1-2	once	TGTGCCAGCAGCTTAGAGAGGAGACAGGGGGCTAGCTATGGCTACACCTTC	CASSLERRQGASYGYTF
.	TRBV5-1	TRBJ2-7	.	TGCGCCAGCCCCGTTAGACGCTACGAGCAGTACTTC	CASPVRRYEQYF
.	TRBV5-6	TRBJ1-1	few	TGTGCCAGCCGCAACTCCCACAGGTTCACTGAAGCTTTCTTT	CASRNSHRFTEAFF
.	TRBV6-5	TRBJ2-1	.	TGTGCCAGCAGTCGGGACTCCGGATCTTACAATGAGCAGTTCTTC	CASSRDSGSYNEQFF
.	TRBV27	TRBJ1-4	.	TGTGCCAGCAGTTTACTGGGGAGCTTAGAGAAACTGTTTTTT	CASSLLGSLEKLFF
.	TRBV19	TRBJ2-7	.	TGTGCCAGTAGTTTGGGGAGAGCCCCTAGGTACGAGCAGTACTTC	CASSLGRAPRYEQYF
TRBD2	TRBV4-3	TRBJ2-5	.	TGCGCCAGCAGCCGCCACTTGGGGGGCGGGAGGACGGGCGTGGAGACCCAGTACTTC	CASSRHLGGGRTGVETQYF
.	TRBV25-1	TRBJ2-3	.	TGTGCCAGCAGTGAGACGATCCCGGTGGATACGCAGTATTTT	CASSETIPVDTQYF
.	TRBV7-3	TRBJ1-5	.	TGTGCCAGCAGCTTACTCCAGGGAGAAGGGAGATATAGCAATCAGCCCCAGCATTTT	CASSLLQGEGRYSNQPQHF
TRBD2	TRBV6-1	TRBJ2-3	.	TGTGCCAGCAGTGCCCCCAGCGCGGGGGGCGCAGATACGCAGTATTTT	CASSAPSAGGADTQYF
.	TRBV28	TRBJ2-7	.	TGTGCCAGCAGCCCGGTCGGGAGTTCCTACGAGCAGTACTTC	CASSPVGSSYEQYF
.	TRBV28	TRBJ2-5	.	TGTGCCAGCAGTTACCCCAGGGAGCCGCCACGAGAGACCCAGTACTTC	CASSYPREPPRETQYF
.	TRBV27	TRBJ2-6	once	TGTGCCAGCAGTTTATGGTACGGAACCTCCTCTGGGGCCAACGTCCTGACTTTC	CASSLWYGTSSGANVLTF
.	TRBV7-9	TRBJ1-1	few	TGTGCCAGCAGCTTGGGTATCTTGGGCCGAGAGAACACTGAAGCTTTCTTT	CASSLGILGRENTEAFF
TRBD1	TRBV27	TRBJ2-2	.	TGTGCCAGCAGTTGGACAGGGGGGTACGGCACCGGGGAGCTGTTTTTT	CASSWTGGYGTGELFF
.	TRBV6-6	TRBJ1-2	.	TGTGCCAGCAGTTCCCCTACTTCGCAAGGCTACACCTTC	CASSSPTSQGYTF
.	TRBV4-1	TRBJ2-7	.	TGCGCCAGCAGCCACCTAGGCGGGGGCCCCTACGAGCAGTACTTC	CASSHLGGGPYEQYF